This is a list of T cell receptor beta chains from one sample in a study. Using its own MiXCR run on the RT-PCR reads, TCRdb lists one record per CDR3 protein. This repertoire shows more than 550,000 distinct CDR3 sequences, 11% to 15% found once; its top ten account for roughly 3.9%. Sequencing was performed on memory CD4+ T cells from blood. The receptors originated from a female donor in good health, serving as a healthy control. CDR3s include the opening cysteine and the closing phenylalanine or tryptophan. The D gene is left open where the match is weak.

j_call	d_call	v_call	cdr3_aa
TRBJ2-1	-	TRBV5-6	CASSFERDNEQFF
TRBJ1-6	-	TRBV5-1	CASSGTGIYNSPLHF
TRBJ2-1	TRBD2	TRBV24-1	CATGGLAINEQFF
TRBJ1-2	-	TRBV6-1	CASIKRQSEYGYTF
TRBJ1-2	-	TRBV6-5	CASSYLDSGGYGYTF
TRBJ2-6	TRBD2	TRBV20-1	CSASGLAGQSGANVLTF
TRBJ2-2	-	TRBV27	CASSPFGTGELFF
TRBJ2-3	-	TRBV11-2	CASSLVAGLTDTQYF
TRBJ2-7	-	TRBV5-1	CASSFGGEVYEQYF
TRBJ2-7	-	TRBV28	CASSLPQEKSYEQYF
TRBJ2-1	-	TRBV7-9	CASSSRDLNEQFF
TRBJ2-1	TRBD2	TRBV28	CASSPSGSQQFF
TRBJ1-1	-	TRBV27	CASSLSRSNTEAFF
TRBJ2-3	-	TRBV10-3	CAITDSSNTDTQYF
TRBJ2-7	TRBD2	TRBV20-1	CSAKGTSGRDYAYEQYF
TRBJ2-3	-	TRBV7-2	CASSLTTSFGTDTQYF
TRBJ2-7	TRBD2	TRBV5-1	CASSLTPPGLAGGLLYEQYF
TRBJ1-1	-	TRBV7-9	CASSTQGGVNTEAFF
TRBJ2-3	-	TRBV4-1	CASSHKVSRDTDTQYF
TRBJ1-5	TRBD1	TRBV30	CAWSVMAGGQPQHF
TRBJ1-5	-	TRBV20-1	CSARDPRDDPSNQPQHF
TRBJ2-2	-	TRBV5-1	CASSPIFVQGTGTGELFF
TRBJ1-2	-	TRBV6-5	CASSPTAYGYTF
TRBJ2-2	-	TRBV7-2	CASSLVAGGANTGELFF
TRBJ1-4	-	TRBV12-3/TRBV12-4	CASSFGVGNEKLFF
TRBJ2-2	-	TRBV6-2/TRBV6-3	CASRGVGSGELFF
TRBJ1-3	TRBD1	TRBV11-2	CASSSIRDSHLSGNTIYF
TRBJ2-7	TRBD1	TRBV20-1	CRVSGTGINYEQYF
TRBJ1-2	TRBD1	TRBV7-8	CASSFTGGQGYGYTF
TRBJ1-6	-	TRBV7-9	CASSLRGGAHSPLHF
TRBJ1-1	-	TRBV4-3	CASSKQVMNTEAFF
TRBJ2-7	-	TRBV7-2	CASSLAAGLYEQYF
TRBJ1-4	TRBD1	TRBV4-3	CASSQGIGMGQGAPTNEKLFF
TRBJ1-3	-	TRBV7-2	CASSPRIRQPRTGNTIYF
TRBJ1-5	-	TRBV12-3/TRBV12-4	CASSSNWENQPQHF
TRBJ2-4	TRBD2	TRBV12-3/TRBV12-4	CASSQSGGNIQYF
TRBJ2-5	TRBD1	TRBV7-2	CASSSTGQGAGETQYF
TRBJ2-4	-	TRBV12-3/TRBV12-4	CASSFGVAKNIQYF
TRBJ2-2	-	TRBV6-2/TRBV6-3	CASRRLGTGELFF
TRBJ1-1	-	TRBV6-6	CASGGGTLTEAFF
TRBJ2-7	-	TRBV4-3	CASSQDRRSGYEQYF
TRBJ2-5	-	TRBV3-1	CASSHSGKETQYF
TRBJ1-5	-	TRBV20-1	CSARGPGSTNQPQHF
TRBJ1-1	-	TRBV6-5	CASTHRDGGEAFF
TRBJ1-1	TRBD1	TRBV7-3	CASSSTGGTKAFF
TRBJ2-3	-	TRBV7-3	CASSLLLSDTQYF
TRBJ2-3	-	TRBV7-8	CASSPMVGVSTDTQYF
TRBJ1-4	TRBD1	TRBV27	CASAEQGAREKLFF
TRBJ2-7	-	TRBV12-3/TRBV12-4	CASSSPAAGAIYEQYF
TRBJ1-2	-	TRBV6-5	CASRLGSGYTF
TRBJ1-5	TRBD1	TRBV7-9	CASSCRDRTSNQPQHF
TRBJ1-1	-	TRBV5-5	CASSPYLLNTEAFF
TRBJ1-6	-	TRBV18	CASSPQNQYNSPLHF
TRBJ2-5	-	TRBV4-2	CASSQDWRETQYF
TRBJ1-3	-	TRBV20-1	CSAREHAGSGNTIYF
TRBJ1-1	-	TRBV20-1	CSAPITGRTEAFF
TRBJ2-7	TRBD1	TRBV28	CASTGGQGANEQYF